The 27 T cell receptor beta chains below come from one sample, sequenced in a study of T cells in tumors after PD-1 blockade. Clones were sequenced by immunoSEQ multiplex PCR, and TCRdb holds only the in-frame ones, with some missing. The repertoire holds some 15,000 clones, roughly 85% seen once, with 25% in the top ten. The source was PBMCs, collected after anti-PD-1 treatment. The receptors come from a human donor with basal cell carcinoma.

This chain joins TRBV7-9 and TRBJ2-3, with 10 positions matching TRBD2. V trimming: 3 bases; J trimming: 0 bases; junction bases outside the gene matches: 9. Germline lookup yields CDR1 SEHNR and CDR2 FQNEAQ (reference sequence). The CDR3 totals 18 residues. The CDR3 is CASSLGGLARPSTDTQYF. CDR3 sequence (DNA): TGTGCCAGCAGCTTGGGGGGACTAGCGAGGCCTAGCACAGATACGCAGTATTTT.

The V and J genes are TRBV30 and TRBJ1-2; 10 bases line up with TRBD1. Trimming at V came to 2 bases and at J to 4 bases, leaving 4 bases not matched to a gene. The germline V gene has CDR1 GTSNPN and CDR2 SVGIG (reference sequence). The CDR3 has 14 amino acids. The CDR3 DNA reads TGTGCCTGGAGTCCGGGACAGGGGTTCTATGGCTACACCTTC. It codes for CAWSPGQGFYGYTF.

This chain links TRBV6-1 with TRBJ1-5, with TRBD1 matching 7 bases. The ends lost 2 bases at V and 0 bases at J; junction bases unmatched: 7. In germline, CDR1 is MNHNS, CDR2 SASEGT. CDR3 size: 17 residues. The CDR3 loop reads CASSELTGLPSNQPQHF. Here the CDR3 DNA reads TGTGCCAGCAGTGAATTGACAGGGCTTCCTAGCAATCAGCCCCAGCATTTT.

This clone was detected only once. This chain uses TRBV10-3 with TRBJ1-1; D call uncertain. Trimming took 3 bases from V and 0 from J, leaving 8 bases between them. CDR1 is ENHRY and CDR2 is SYGVKD in the germline V gene. The CDR3 loop spans 14 amino acids. DNA of the CDR3: TGTGCCATCAGTGAAAGGCTCATGAACACTGAAGCTTTCTTT. This codes for CAISERLMNTEAFF.

The chain couples TRBV12-3 or TRBV12-4 to TRBJ1-5; D remains ambiguous. V was clipped by 9 bases and J by 3 bases, with 12 bases between them. This CDR3 comprises 13 residues. The CDR3: CASSTDYNQPQHF. CDR3 nucleotides: TGTGCCAGTTCCACGGACTACAATCAGCCCCAGCATTTT.

The CDR3 is CASSQRERGTEAFF. The CDR3 nucleotides read TGTGCCAGCAGCCAACGGGAGCGTGGCACTGAAGCTTTCTTT. This rearrangement joins TRBV3-1 (or the pseudogene TRBV3-2) to TRBJ1-1, with D unresolved. The CDR3 consists of 14 residues. In germline, CDR1 is LGHDT, CDR2 YNNKEL (reference sequence). V lost 2 bases and J lost 4, with 11 bases in between.

V is TRBV6-6 and J is TRBJ1-5, with TRBD1 identical over 9 bases. CDR3 length: 16 amino acids. CDR1 is MNHNY and CDR2 is SVGAGI in the germline V gene (reference sequence). Trimming cost V 4 bases and J 1 base; bases outside gene matches: 5. CDR3 loop: CASSSPDRGSNQPQHF. In DNA, the CDR3 is TGTGCCAGCAGTTCTCCGGACAGGGGAAGCAATCAGCCCCAGCATTTT.

This clone came up a few times. The chain links TRBV11-2 to TRBJ1-6; maybe TRBD1 (6 bases). This CDR3 comprises 19 residues. Trimming stripped 4 bases from V and 0 bases from J, with 19 bases between. Germline CDR1 SGHAT, CDR2 FQNNGV. CDR3 bases: TGTGCCAGCAGCTCTAGTATCCGGGGGGCCAGCTCCTATAATTCACCCCTCCACTTT. This codes for CASSSSIRGASSYNSPLHF.

This chain connects TRBV10-1 to TRBJ2-6, with 10 bases that match TRBD1. V trimming: 5 bases; J trimming: 2 bases; junction bases outside the gene matches: 6. Germline V gene data show CDR1 as WNHNN and CDR2 as SYGVQD (reference sequence). CDR3 length: 17 residues. The CDR3 DNA sequence: TGCGCCAGCAGTCCGGACAGGGGGAGGACTGGGGCCAACGTCCTGACTTTC. Protein product: CASSPDRGRTGANVLTF.

The chain employs TRBV6-5 and TRBJ1-2, with unresolved D. The CDR3 consists of 14 residues. Between the trimmed V and J ends, which lost 0 bases and 4 bases, there was a span of 9 bases. Germline V gene sequence: CDR1 MNHEY, CDR2 SVGAGI. The CDR3 is CASSYSSEFYGYTF. CDR3 in DNA: TGTGCCAGCAGTTACTCGTCGGAGTTCTATGGCTACACCTTC.

This clone was observed once. V gene TRBV28 combines with J gene TRBJ2-1; the match to TRBD2 covers 13 bases. This CDR3 is built from 16 residues. Germline V gene data show CDR1 as MDHEN and CDR2 as SYDVKM. J lost 6 bases, V lost 6 bases, and 8 bases had no gene match. This CDR3 is CASRRTRTSGSNEQFF. DNA of the CDR3: TGTGCCAGCAGACGGACTCGGACTAGCGGGAGCAATGAGCAGTTCTTC.

The V call is TRBV3-1 (or the pseudogene TRBV3-2), the J call TRBJ2-1, with TRBD2 identical over 7 bases. This CDR3 comprises 17 residues. With 0 bases clipped from V and 2 bases from J, the junction kept 7 bases outside the gene matches. Germline V CDR1 and CDR2: LGHDT, YNNKEL (reference sequence). For the CDR3, the DNA is TGTGCCAGCAGCCAAGATCATCCAGCGGGGACCTACAATGAGCAGTTCTTC. As protein: CASSQDHPAGTYNEQFF.

This chain links TRBV5-4 with TRBJ2-6; D uncertain. V lost 4 bases, J lost 0 bases, and 8 bases lay in between. CDR3 size: 15 residues. Germline V gives CDR1 SGHNT, CDR2 YYREEE (reference sequence). The CDR3 spells CASSRWGSGANVLTF. CDR3 DNA: TGTGCCAGCAGCCGCTGGGGCTCTGGGGCCAACGTCCTGACTTTC.

The J gene is TRBJ2-1, the V gene TRBV9, with TRBD2 identical over 9 bases. Germline CDR1 and CDR2: SGDLS and YYNGEE. Germline trimming cut 4 bases from V and 3 bases from J; bases unmatched to any gene: 11. This CDR3 has 17 residues. The CDR3 sequence is CASSPLIGREGYNEQFF. The DNA of the CDR3 is TGTGCCAGCAGCCCCCTAATCGGGCGGGAGGGCTACAATGAGCAGTTCTTC.

In this sample, this clone turned up once. The V gene is TRBV18, the J gene TRBJ2-7, with 10 bases identical to TRBD2. Germline trimming cut 2 bases from V and 7 bases from J; bases unmatched to any gene: 11. There are 16 residues in the CDR3. Germline lookup yields CDR1 KGHSH and CDR2 LQKENI. The CDR3 here is CASSPAGLAVGLEQYF. CDR3 DNA sequence: TGTGCCAGCTCACCAGCCGGACTAGCGGTGGGCTTGGAGCAGTACTTC.

Turning to this clone: The sample contains more than one DNA sequence encoding this CDR3. The V call is TRBV5-6, the J call TRBJ2-1; 11 bases fit TRBD2. The CDR3 runs 15 residues. Germline CDR1 reads SGHDT; CDR2 reads YYEEEE. V was pared by 0 bases and J by 10 bases, with 6 bases of the junction left unmatched. CDR3 residues: CASSLGLAGGGEQFF. The CDR3 coding sequence is TGTGCCAGCAGCTTGGGTCTAGCGGGGGGAGGGGAGCAGTTCTTC.

V and J are TRBV6-5 and TRBJ2-5; a possible D gene is TRBD2 (6 bases). The CDR3 runs to 12 residues. Trimming removed 11 bases at V and 5 bases at J, with 15 bases between. Germline V gene lookup returns CDR1 MNHEY and CDR2 SVGAGI. CDR3 loop: CASGSGRETQYF. CDR3 in DNA: TGTGCCTCAGGTTCAGGGAGGGAGACCCAGTACTTC.

The chain couples TRBV4-2 to TRBJ2-1; TRBD2 agrees at 8 bases. The CDR3 contains 15 residues. V shed 1 base and J 4 bases; nucleotides not matched to a gene: 3. The germline CDR1 and CDR2 sequences are LGHNA and YNFKEQ. The CDR3 here is CASSQAGGRYNEQFF. The CDR3 DNA sequence: TGTGCCAGCAGCCAAGCGGGAGGGCGTTACAATGAGCAGTTCTTC.

This rearrangement joins TRBV29-1 to TRBJ1-3; D is unclear. The CDR3 contains 12 residues. The V and J ends lost 5 bases and 0 bases respectively, with 5 bases between them. Germline V gene data show CDR1 as SQVTM and CDR2 as ANQGSEA. This CDR3 reads CSVQTSGNTIYF. As DNA, the CDR3 is TGCAGCGTTCAGACCTCTGGAAACACCATATATTTT. The variable domain in full, completed from reference TRBV29-1 and TRBJ1-3, reads SAVISQKPSRDICQRGTSLTIQCQVDSQVTMMFWYRQQPGQSLTLIATANQGSEATYESGFVIDKFPISRPNLTFSTLTVSNMSPEDSSIYLCSVQTSGNTIYFGEGSWLTVV.

This chain links TRBV19 with TRBJ1-6; no clear D gene. The germline CDR1 and CDR2 sequences are LNHDA and SQIVND (reference sequence). V gave up 4 bases and J gave up 0 bases, with 7 bases separating them. The CDR3 runs 15 residues. The CDR3 sequence is CASSTRLSYNSPLHF. CDR3 bases: TGTGCCAGTAGTACCAGGCTCTCCTATAATTCACCCCTCCACTTT.

V and J are TRBV5-6 and TRBJ2-3; 7 bases map to TRBD1. The CDR3 runs 16 residues. CDR1 is SGHDT, CDR2 YYEEEE, per germline. Germline trimming cut 4 bases from V and 2 bases from J; bases unmatched to any gene: 10. The CDR3 DNA follows: TGTGCCAGCAGCCAAGCCGACAGGGCTTCCACAGATACGCAGTATTTT. It translates to CASSQADRASTDTQYF.

The chain combines TRBV7-9 with TRBJ1-6; D call uncertain. The CDR3 runs to 18 residues. V was pared by 3 bases and J by 10 bases, with 25 bases between. CDR1 is SEHNR, CDR2 FQNEAQ, per germline (reference sequence). CDR3 bases: TGTGCCAGCAGCTTCGGGTATGCCGGGTTTAAGGCGAGATCACCCCTCCACTTT. Translated, it gives CASSFGYAGFKARSPLHF.

The rearrangement joins TRBV2 to TRBJ2-3; D ambiguous. Looked up from germline, CDR1 is SNHLY and CDR2 is FYNNEI. This CDR3 is built from 11 residues. Trimming pared 2 bases from V and 3 bases from J, leaving 0 bases between. CDR3: CASSETDTQYF. The CDR3 DNA reads TGTGCCAGCAGTGAAACAGATACGCAGTATTTT.

V gene TRBV19 combines with J gene TRBJ2-7, with 10 bases aligning to TRBD1. The junction had 2 bases not matched to a gene; V was cut back by 3 bases and J by 0 bases. From germline, CDR1 is LNHDA and CDR2 SQIVND (reference sequence). CDR3 length: 15 amino acids. This CDR3 is CASSIGTGVSYEQYF. CDR3 nucleotides: TGTGCCAGTAGTATCGGGACAGGGGTCTCCTACGAGCAGTACTTC.

This chain connects TRBV29-1 to TRBJ1-1; 9 bases are shared with TRBD1. In germline, CDR1 is SQVTM, CDR2 ANQGSEA. The CDR3 consists of 14 residues. After removal of 6 bases from V and 1 base from J, the junction contained 6 bases not matched to a gene. For the CDR3, the DNA is TGCAGCGTCCACTGGACAGGGGCGAACACTGAAGCTTTCTTT. Amino acids: CSVHWTGANTEAFF.

Comments on this clone: A junction end diverges from the germline sequence, so it may reflect a read error. The CDR3 reads CASSLERGDYNEQFF. CDR3 nucleotides: TGTGCTAGCAGCTTAGAGCGGGGGGACTACAATGAGCAGTTCTTC. The chain combines TRBV7-7 with TRBJ2-1; 9 bases fit TRBD2. Germline CDR1 is SSHAT and CDR2 is FNYEAQ (reference sequence). CDR3 length: 15 residues.

CDR3 nucleotides: TGTGCTAGTGGTTTGGTACTTTTTGGCAGAGGCAGGGCGCAAGAGACCCAGTACTTC. Translating it yields CASGLVLFGRGRAQETQYF. The chain combines TRBV12-5 with TRBJ2-5, with D perhaps matching TRBD1 (5 bases). This CDR3 region has 19 residues. V was clipped by 0 bases and J by 2 bases, with 22 bases between them. The germline gives CDR1 LGHNT, CDR2 FRNRAP.